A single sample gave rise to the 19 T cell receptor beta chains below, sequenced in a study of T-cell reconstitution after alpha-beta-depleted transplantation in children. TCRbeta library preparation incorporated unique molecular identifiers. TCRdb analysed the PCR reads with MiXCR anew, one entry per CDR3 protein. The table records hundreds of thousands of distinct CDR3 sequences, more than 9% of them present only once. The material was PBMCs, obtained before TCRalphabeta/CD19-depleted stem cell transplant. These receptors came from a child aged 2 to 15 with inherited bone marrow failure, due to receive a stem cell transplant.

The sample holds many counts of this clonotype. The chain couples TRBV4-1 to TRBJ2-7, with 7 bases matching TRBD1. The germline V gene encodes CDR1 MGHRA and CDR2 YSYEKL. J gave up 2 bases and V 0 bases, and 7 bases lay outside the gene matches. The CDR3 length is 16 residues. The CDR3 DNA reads TGCGCCAGCAGCCAAGAGTGGCAGGGGGAGACCTACGAGCAGTACTTC. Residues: CASSQEWQGETYEQYF.

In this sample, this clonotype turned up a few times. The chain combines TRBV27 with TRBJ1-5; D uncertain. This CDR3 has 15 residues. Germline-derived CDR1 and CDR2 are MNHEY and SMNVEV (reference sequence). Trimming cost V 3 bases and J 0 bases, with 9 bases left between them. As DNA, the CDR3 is TGTGCCAGCAGTTTCGAAGGAAATAGCAATCAGCCCCAGCATTTT. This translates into CASSFEGNSNQPQHF.

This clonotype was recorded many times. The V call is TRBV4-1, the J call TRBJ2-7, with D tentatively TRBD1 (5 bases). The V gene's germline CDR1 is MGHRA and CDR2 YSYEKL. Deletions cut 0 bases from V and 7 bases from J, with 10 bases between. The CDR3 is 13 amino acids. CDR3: CASSQDWGAEQYF. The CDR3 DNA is TGCGCCAGCAGCCAAGATTGGGGCGCAGAGCAGTACTTC.

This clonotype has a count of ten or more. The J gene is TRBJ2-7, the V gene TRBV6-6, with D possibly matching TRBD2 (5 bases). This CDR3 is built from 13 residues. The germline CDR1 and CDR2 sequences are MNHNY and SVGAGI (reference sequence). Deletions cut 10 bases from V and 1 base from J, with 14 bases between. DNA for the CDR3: TGTGCCATACACGGAGACTATTCCTACGAGCAGTACTTC. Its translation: CAIHGDYSYEQYF.

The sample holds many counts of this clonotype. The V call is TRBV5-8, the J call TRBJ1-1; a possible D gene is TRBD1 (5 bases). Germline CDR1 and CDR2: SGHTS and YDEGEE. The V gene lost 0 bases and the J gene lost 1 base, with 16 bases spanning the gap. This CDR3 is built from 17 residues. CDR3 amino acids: CASSLGPPGRWNTEAFF. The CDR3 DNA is TGTGCCAGCAGCTTGGGGCCTCCGGGACGGTGGAACACTGAAGCTTTCTTT.

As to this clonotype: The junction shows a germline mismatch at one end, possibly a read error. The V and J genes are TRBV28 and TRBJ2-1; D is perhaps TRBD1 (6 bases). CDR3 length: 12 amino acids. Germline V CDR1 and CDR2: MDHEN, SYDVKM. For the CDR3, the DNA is TGTGCCAGCAGTCCTACCGGGACATCGTTGCTCTTC. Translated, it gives CASSPTGTSLLF.

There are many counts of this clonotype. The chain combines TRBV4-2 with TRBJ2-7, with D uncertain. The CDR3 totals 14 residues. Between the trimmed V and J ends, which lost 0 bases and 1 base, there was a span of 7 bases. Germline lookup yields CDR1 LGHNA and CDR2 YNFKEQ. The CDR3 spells CASSQEGESYEQYF. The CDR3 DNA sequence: TGTGCCAGCAGCCAAGAAGGAGAGTCCTACGAGCAGTACTTC.

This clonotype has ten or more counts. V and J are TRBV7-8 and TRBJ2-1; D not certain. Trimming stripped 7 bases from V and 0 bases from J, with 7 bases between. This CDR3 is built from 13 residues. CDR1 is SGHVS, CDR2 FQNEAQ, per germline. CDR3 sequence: CASIHTSYNEQFF. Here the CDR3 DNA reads TGTGCCAGCATACACACCTCCTACAATGAGCAGTTCTTC.

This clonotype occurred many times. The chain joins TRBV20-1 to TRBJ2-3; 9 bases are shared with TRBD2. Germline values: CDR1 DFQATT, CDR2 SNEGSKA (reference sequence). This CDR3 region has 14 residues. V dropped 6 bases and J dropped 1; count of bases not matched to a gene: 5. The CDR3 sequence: CSANIAGGTDTQYF. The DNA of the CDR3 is TGCAGTGCCAACATAGCGGGAGGCACAGATACGCAGTATTTT.

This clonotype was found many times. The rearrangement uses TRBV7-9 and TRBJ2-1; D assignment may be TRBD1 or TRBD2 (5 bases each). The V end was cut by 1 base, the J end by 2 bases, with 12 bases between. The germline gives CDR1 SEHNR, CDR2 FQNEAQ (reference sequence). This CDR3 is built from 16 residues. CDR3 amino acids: CASSLGSGTAYNEQFF. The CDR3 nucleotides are TGTGCCAGCAGCTTAGGATCCGGGACGGCCTACAATGAGCAGTTCTTC.

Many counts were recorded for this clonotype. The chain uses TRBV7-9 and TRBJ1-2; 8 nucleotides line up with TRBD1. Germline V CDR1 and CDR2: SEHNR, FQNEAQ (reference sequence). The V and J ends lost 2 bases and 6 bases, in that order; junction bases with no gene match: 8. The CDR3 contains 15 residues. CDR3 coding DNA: TGTGCCAGCAGCTTACAAACCCGGACAGGGAATGGCTACACCTTC. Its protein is CASSLQTRTGNGYTF.

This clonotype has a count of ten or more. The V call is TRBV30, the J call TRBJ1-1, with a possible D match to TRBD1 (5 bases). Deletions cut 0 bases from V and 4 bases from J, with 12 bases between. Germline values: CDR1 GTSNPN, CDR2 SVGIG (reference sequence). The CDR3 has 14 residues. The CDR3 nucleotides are TGTGCCTGGAGTGTTAAGGGGCTGGGCACTGAAGCTTTCTTT. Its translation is CAWSVKGLGTEAFF.

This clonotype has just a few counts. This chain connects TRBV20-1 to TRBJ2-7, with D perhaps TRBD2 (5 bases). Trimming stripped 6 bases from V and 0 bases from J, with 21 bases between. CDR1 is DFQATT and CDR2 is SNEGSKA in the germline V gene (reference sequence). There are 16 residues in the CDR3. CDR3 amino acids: CSAVWWEQAFSYEQYF. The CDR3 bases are TGCAGTGCGGTCTGGTGGGAGCAGGCGTTCTCCTACGAGCAGTACTTC.

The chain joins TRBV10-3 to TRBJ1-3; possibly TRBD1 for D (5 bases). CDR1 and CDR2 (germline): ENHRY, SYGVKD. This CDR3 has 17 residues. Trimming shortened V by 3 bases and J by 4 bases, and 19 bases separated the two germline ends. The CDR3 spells CAISDPGRTMVGNTIYF. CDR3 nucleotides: TGTGCCATCAGTGACCCGGGACGGACAATGGTCGGAAACACCATATATTTT.

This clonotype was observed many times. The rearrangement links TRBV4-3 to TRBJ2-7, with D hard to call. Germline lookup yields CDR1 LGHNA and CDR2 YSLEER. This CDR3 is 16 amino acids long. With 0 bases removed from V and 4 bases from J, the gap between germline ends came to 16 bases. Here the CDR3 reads CASSQDIGTRNYEQYF. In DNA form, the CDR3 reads TGCGCCAGCAGCCAAGATATTGGAACCAGAAATTACGAGCAGTACTTC.

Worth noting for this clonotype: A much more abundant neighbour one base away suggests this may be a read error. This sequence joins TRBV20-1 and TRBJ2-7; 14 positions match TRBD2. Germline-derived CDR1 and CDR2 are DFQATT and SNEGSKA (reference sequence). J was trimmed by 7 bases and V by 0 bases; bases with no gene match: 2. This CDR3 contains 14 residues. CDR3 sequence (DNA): TGCAGTGCTAGAGAGGGACTAGCGGGAGAAGAGCAGTACTTC. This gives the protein CSAREGLAGEEQYF.

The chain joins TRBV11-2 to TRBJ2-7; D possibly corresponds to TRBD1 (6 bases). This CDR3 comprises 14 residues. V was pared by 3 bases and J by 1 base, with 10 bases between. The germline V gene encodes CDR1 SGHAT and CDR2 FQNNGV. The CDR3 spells CASSLNRDSYEQYF. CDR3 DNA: TGTGCCAGCAGCTTGAACAGGGATTCCTACGAGCAGTACTTC.

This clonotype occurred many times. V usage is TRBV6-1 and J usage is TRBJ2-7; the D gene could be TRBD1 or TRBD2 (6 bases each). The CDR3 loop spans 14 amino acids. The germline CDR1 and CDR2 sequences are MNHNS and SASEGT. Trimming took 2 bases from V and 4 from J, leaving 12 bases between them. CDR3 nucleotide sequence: TGTGCCAGCAGTGAATCCTGGGGGGCTTACGAGCAGTACTTC. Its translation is CASSESWGAYEQYF.

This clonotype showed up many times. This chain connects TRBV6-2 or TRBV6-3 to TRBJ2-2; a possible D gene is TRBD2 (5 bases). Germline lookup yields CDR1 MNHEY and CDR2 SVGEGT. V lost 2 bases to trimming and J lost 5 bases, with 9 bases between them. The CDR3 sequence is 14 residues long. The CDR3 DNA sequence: TGTGCCAGCAGTTACCTGTCGGGAACCGGGGAGCTGTTTTTT. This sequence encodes CASSYLSGTGELFF.